Listed below are T cell receptor beta chains from one sample, sequenced in a study of PD-1 blockade in classical Hodgkin lymphoma. Sequenced by immunoSEQ multiplex PCR; TCRdb stores in-frame clones only, minus some. The sample includes thousands of clones, 45% to 65% of them seen just once. The sequencing here drew on CD8+ T cells from blood, taken at baseline. All receptors come from a human donor with classical Hodgkin lymphoma. Both conserved end residues are part of each CDR3. A D gene is named only where the DNA matches it firmly. A row's size may be missing; if present it is once, few, many or a size class.

cdr3_nt cdr3_aa d_call clone_size j_call v_call
TGTGCCAGCAGCATGGGGGAGACTGAAGCTTTCTTT CASSMGETEAFF NA NA TRBJ1-1 TRBV7-2
TGTGCCAGCAGCGAACTTGTCTGGACAAACTACGAGCAGTACTTC CASSELVWTNYEQYF NA NA TRBJ2-7 TRBV5-6
TGTGCCAGCAGTTTATGGACAGGGGTGGATTCACCCCTCCACTTT CASSLWTGVDSPLHF TRBD1 NA TRBJ1-6 TRBV27
TGTGCCAGCATAGAGGGGGATACGCAGTATTTT CASIEGDTQYF NA large TRBJ2-3 TRBV6-6
TGTGCCTGGAGTAGGGGCGTCTATAATTCACCCCTCCACTTT CAWSRGVYNSPLHF NA NA TRBJ1-6 TRBV30
TGTGCCAGCAGCCGACCGGGACAGGGAGATGAAAAACTGTTTTTT CASSRPGQGDEKLFF TRBD1 NA TRBJ1-4 TRBV4-2
TGTGCCAGCAGCGTACCGCCCTACGAGCAGTACTTC CASSVPPYEQYF NA NA TRBJ2-7 TRBV11-2
TGTGCCAGCAGTCCCCAACGGACAGGGGGGTACGAGCAGTACTTC CASSPQRTGGYEQYF TRBD1 NA TRBJ2-7 TRBV28
TGTGCCAGCACAAAAGGGGAGACCCAGTACTTC CASTKGETQYF NA few TRBJ2-5 TRBV6-5
TGTGCCAGCAGTTTAACAGGGGCTAATGAAAAACTGTTTTTT CASSLTGANEKLFF TRBD1 NA TRBJ1-4 TRBV27
TGCGCCAGCAGCCAAGGGACAGGGTGGGTGAACACTGAAGCTTTCTTT CASSQGTGWVNTEAFF TRBD1 NA TRBJ1-1 TRBV4-1
TGTGCCAGCAGCTTGGGGGTAGCGGGACAAGTCTACGAGCAGTACTTC CASSLGVAGQVYEQYF TRBD2 few TRBJ2-7 TRBV7-2
TGCGCCAGCAGCCCCTGGACAGGGGTATCTGAAGCTTTCTTT CASSPWTGVSEAFF TRBD1 NA TRBJ1-1 TRBV4-1
TGTGCCAGCAGTCCAACCCGGGACTACCTTTACAATGAGCAGTTCTTC CASSPTRDYLYNEQFF TRBD2 NA TRBJ2-1 TRBV28
TGTGCCAGCAGTGAAGGGAGGGGATGGGCGGACGAGCAGTACTTC CASSEGRGWADEQYF NA NA TRBJ2-7 TRBV2
TGTGCCAGCAGTGAAGAGGGGGCCCCCAATCAGCCCCAGCATTTT CASSEEGAPNQPQHF TRBD1 NA TRBJ1-5 TRBV2
TGTGCCAGCAGCCCTAGATCTACCGTACCCTACGAGCAGTACTTC CASSPRSTVPYEQYF NA NA TRBJ2-7 TRBV9
TGTGCCAGCAGCTCCGGACTAGCGGGAGCTAGTGAGCAGTTCTTC CASSSGLAGASEQFF TRBD2 once TRBJ2-1 TRBV13
TGTGCCAGCAGTTATAGCGGGAGTCGCGATGAGCAGTTCTTC CASSYSGSRDEQFF TRBD2 NA TRBJ2-1 TRBV6-5
TGCGCCAGCAGCCAAAGGCCAGGGGCCTCTGAAGCTTTCTTT CASSQRPGASEAFF NA NA TRBJ1-1 TRBV4-1
TGTGCCAGCAGCCCGGGACAGGGGGCTAGATATGGCTACACCTTC CASSPGQGARYGYTF TRBD1 NA TRBJ1-2 TRBV7-8
TGCGCCAGCAGCTTGGATCCGGGTCGGGCTGAAGCTTTCTTT CASSLDPGRAEAFF NA NA TRBJ1-1 TRBV5-1
TGTGCCAGCAGCTCAACCGGACAGTGGAGGGAGACCCAGTACTTC CASSSTGQWRETQYF NA NA TRBJ2-5 TRBV7-3
TGTGCCAGCAGCCCCTTTAGCGGGAGGGACAACAATGAGCAGTTCTTC CASSPFSGRDNNEQFF TRBD2 NA TRBJ2-1 TRBV9
TGTGCCAGCAGCGTAGTGGCGGGAGACTACAATGAGCAGTTCTTC CASSVVAGDYNEQFF TRBD2 NA TRBJ2-1 TRBV9
TGTGCCAGCAGCCTCCTCGCAGGGGCGCACGAGCAGTACTTC CASSLLAGAHEQYF NA NA TRBJ2-7 TRBV11-2
TGCGCCAGCAGCCACGCCTTCAATAGCAATCAGCCCCAGCATTTT CASSHAFNSNQPQHF NA hyperexpanded TRBJ1-5 TRBV4-1
TGTGCCAGCAGCGTAGCAGGGGCGAGCCAGCCCCAGCATTTT CASSVAGASQPQHF NA NA TRBJ1-5 TRBV9
TGTGCCAGCAGACAACGTGGGGGGTCCTACAATGAGCAGTTCTTC CASRQRGGSYNEQFF NA few TRBJ2-1 TRBV11-2
TGTGCCAGCAGTTTGCTAGCGGGAAGGGGTCCGGACGAGCAGTACTTC CASSLLAGRGPDEQYF TRBD2 NA TRBJ2-7 TRBV27
TGTGCCAGCAGCCAAGACTTCCTCGGACTAGCGGACACAGATACGCAGTATTTT CASSQDFLGLADTDTQYF TRBD2 NA TRBJ2-3 TRBV4-2
TGTGCCAGCAGTTTAATTACAGGGAAGAATTCACCCCTCCACTTT CASSLITGKNSPLHF NA NA TRBJ1-6 TRBV27
TGTGCCAGCAGCATAACTCGGGACAAGACTACTGACAGACCAAATAACTATGGCTACACCTTC CASSITRDKTTDRPNNYGYTF NA NA TRBJ1-2 TRBV9
TGTGCCAGCAGTCCACTGGGAAACACAGATACGCAGTATTTT CASSPLGNTDTQYF NA NA TRBJ2-3 TRBV27
TGTGCCAGTAGTGTGACAGGAGGGGGGCTATACGAGCAGTACTTC CASSVTGGGLYEQYF NA few TRBJ2-7 TRBV19
TGTGCCAGCAGTTTATTGGAAGGGGGCCCCTACAATGAGCAGTTCTTC CASSLLEGGPYNEQFF TRBD1 NA TRBJ2-1 TRBV28
TGTGCCACCAGCAGCAGGCAGGGGCGACAAGAGACCCAGTACTTC CATSSRQGRQETQYF NA NA TRBJ2-5 TRBV15
TGTGCCAGCACAGGCAGCCCCAACTATGGCTACACCTTC CASTGSPNYGYTF NA few TRBJ1-2 TRBV7-9
TGCGCCAGCAGTGGCGGACATTTTTACGAGCAGTACTTC CASSGGHFYEQYF NA NA TRBJ2-7 TRBV10-2
TGTGCCAGCAGCCCTGGACTAGCGGGAGTATCGGTAGATACGCAGTATTTT CASSPGLAGVSVDTQYF TRBD2 NA TRBJ2-3 TRBV7-9
TGTGCCAGTGGGGACAGGGAGGCACCGTATGGCTACACCTTC CASGDREAPYGYTF TRBD1 few TRBJ1-2 TRBV19
TGTGCCAGCAGTCAGACCCGGGGGGGCACAGATACGCAGTATTTT CASSQTRGGTDTQYF TRBD2 NA TRBJ2-3 TRBV6-6
TGTGCCAGCAGCGTAGGGAGTGGAGATAGCTACGAGCAGTACTTC CASSVGSGDSYEQYF NA few TRBJ2-7 TRBV9
TGCGCCAGCAGCCAAGACAGGGAGGGGACTGAAGCTTTCTTT CASSQDREGTEAFF NA medium-sized TRBJ1-1 TRBV4-1
TGTGCCAGCAGTCTCGGGACTAGCGGAGTCGAGCAGTACTTC CASSLGTSGVEQYF TRBD2 NA TRBJ2-7 TRBV27
TGTGCCAGCTCACAGGCCGGACACTCTAACTATGGCTACACCTTC CASSQAGHSNYGYTF NA NA TRBJ1-2 TRBV18
TGTGCCAGCAGCGCCAGCGGGACCTTCTCCTACGAGCAGTACTTC CASSASGTFSYEQYF TRBD2 few TRBJ2-7 TRBV7-2
TGTGCCAGCAGCTTAGGCCCACAGATTTACAATGAGCAGTTCTTC CASSLGPQIYNEQFF NA NA TRBJ2-1 TRBV11-3
TGTGCCAGCAGCTTATTTGGCCTTAGTGACTATGGCTACACCTTC CASSLFGLSDYGYTF NA NA TRBJ1-2 TRBV7-6
TGTGCCAGCATTAGGGGGAATGAGCAGTTCTTC CASIRGNEQFF NA few TRBJ2-1 TRBV6-5